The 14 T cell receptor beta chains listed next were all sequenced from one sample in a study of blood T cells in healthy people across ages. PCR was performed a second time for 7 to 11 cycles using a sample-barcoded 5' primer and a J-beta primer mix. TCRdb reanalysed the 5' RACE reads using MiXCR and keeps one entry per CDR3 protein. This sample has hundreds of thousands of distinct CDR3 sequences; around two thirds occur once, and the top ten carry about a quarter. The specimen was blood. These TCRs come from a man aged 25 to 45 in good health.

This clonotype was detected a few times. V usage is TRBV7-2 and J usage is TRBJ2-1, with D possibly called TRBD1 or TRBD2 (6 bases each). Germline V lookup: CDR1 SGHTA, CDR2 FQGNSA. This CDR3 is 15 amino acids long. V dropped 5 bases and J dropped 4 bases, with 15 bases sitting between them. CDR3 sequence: CASSPGGGQYNEQFF. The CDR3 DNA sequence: TGTGCCAGCAGCCCTGGGGGAGGACAGTACAATGAGCAGTTCTTC. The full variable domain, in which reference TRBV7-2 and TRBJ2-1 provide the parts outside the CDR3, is GAGVSQSPSNKVTEKGKDVELRCDPISGHTALYWYRQSLGQGLEFLIYFQGNSAPDKSGLPSDRFSAERTGGSVSTLTIQRTQQEDSAVYLCASSPGGGQYNEQFFGPGTRLTVL.

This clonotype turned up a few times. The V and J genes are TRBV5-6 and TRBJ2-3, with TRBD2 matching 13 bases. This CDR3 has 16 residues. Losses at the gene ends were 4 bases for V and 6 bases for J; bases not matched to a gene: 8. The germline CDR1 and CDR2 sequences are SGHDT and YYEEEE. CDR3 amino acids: CASSELAGGRIDTQYF. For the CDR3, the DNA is TGTGCCAGCAGCGAACTAGCGGGGGGGAGAATTGATACGCAGTATTTT.

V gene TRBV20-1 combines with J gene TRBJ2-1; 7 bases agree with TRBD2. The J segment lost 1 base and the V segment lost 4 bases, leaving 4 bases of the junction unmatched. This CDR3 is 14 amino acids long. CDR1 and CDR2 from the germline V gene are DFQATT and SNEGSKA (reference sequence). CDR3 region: CSATAGVSYNEQFF. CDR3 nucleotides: TGCAGTGCTACCGCGGGGGTTTCCTACAATGAGCAGTTCTTC.

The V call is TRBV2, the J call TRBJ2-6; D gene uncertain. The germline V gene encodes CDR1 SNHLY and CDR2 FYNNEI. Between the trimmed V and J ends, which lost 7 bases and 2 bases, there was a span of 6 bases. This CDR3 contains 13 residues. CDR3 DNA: TGTGCCAGCATAGTGGCTGGGGCCAACGTCCTGACTTTC. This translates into CASIVAGANVLTF.

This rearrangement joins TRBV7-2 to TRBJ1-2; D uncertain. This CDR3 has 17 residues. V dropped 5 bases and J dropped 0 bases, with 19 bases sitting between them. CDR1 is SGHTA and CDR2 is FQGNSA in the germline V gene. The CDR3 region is CASSPGPQPAANYGYTF. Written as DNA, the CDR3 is TGTGCCAGCAGCCCCGGCCCCCAACCGGCGGCTAACTATGGCTACACCTTC.

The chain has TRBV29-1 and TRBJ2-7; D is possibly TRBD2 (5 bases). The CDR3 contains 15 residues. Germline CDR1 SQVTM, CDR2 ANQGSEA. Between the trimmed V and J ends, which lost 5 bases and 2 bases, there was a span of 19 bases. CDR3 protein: CSVYPGSSGTYEQYF. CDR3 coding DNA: TGCAGCGTTTACCCTGGGTCGTCGGGGACCTACGAGCAGTACTTC.

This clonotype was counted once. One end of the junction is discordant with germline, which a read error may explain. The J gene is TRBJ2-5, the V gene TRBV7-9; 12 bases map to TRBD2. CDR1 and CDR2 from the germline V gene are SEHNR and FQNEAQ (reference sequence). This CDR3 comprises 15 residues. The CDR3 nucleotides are TGTGCCGGCAGCTCTCTAGCGGGGGGGCAAGAGACCCAGTACTTC. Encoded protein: CAGSSLAGGQETQYF.

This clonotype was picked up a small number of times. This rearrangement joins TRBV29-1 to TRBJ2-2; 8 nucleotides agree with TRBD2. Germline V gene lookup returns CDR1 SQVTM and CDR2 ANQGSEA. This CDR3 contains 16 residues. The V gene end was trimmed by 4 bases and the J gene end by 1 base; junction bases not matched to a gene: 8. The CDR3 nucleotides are TGCAGCGTTGTCCCCCGGGGGGGACTGAACACCGGGGAGCTGTTTTTT. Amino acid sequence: CSVVPRGGLNTGELFF.

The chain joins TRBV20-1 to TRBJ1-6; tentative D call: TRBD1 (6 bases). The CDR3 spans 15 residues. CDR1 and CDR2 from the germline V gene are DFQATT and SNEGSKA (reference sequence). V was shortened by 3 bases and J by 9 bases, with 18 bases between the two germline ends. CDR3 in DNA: TGCAGTGCTAGTGCCGAGGGGGGGGGATTTTCACCCCTCCACTTT. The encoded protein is CSASAEGGGFSPLHF.

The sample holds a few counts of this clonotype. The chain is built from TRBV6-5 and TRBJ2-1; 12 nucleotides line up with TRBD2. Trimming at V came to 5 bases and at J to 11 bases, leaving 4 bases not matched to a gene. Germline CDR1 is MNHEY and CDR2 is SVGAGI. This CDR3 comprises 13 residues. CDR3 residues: CASSPGLAGQQFF. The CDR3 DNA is TGTGCCAGCAGTCCGGGACTAGCGGGTCAGCAGTTCTTC.

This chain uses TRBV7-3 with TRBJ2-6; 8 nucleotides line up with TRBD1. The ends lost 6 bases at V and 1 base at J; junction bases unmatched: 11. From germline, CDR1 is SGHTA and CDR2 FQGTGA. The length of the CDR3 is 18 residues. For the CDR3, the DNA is TGTGCCAGCAGTCCAAGACAGGGGACCCATTCTGGGGCCAACGTCCTGACTTTC. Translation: CASSPRQGTHSGANVLTF.

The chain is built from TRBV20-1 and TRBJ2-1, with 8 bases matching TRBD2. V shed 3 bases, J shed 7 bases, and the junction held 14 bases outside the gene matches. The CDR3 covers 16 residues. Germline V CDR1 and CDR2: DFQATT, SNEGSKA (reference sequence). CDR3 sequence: CSASQPTGGLLNEQFF. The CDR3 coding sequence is TGCAGTGCTAGCCAACCCACGGGGGGGCTTCTTAATGAGCAGTTCTTC.

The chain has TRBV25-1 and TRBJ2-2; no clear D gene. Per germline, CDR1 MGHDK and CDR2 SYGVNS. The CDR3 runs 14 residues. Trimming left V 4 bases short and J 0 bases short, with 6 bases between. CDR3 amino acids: CASSAIANTGELFF. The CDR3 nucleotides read TGTGCCAGCAGTGCGATAGCGAACACCGGGGAGCTGTTTTTT. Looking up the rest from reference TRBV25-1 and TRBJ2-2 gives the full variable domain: EADIYQTPRYLVIGTGKKITLECSQTMGHDKMYWYQQDPGMELHLIHYSYGVNSTEKGDLSSESTVSRIRTEHFPLTLESARPSHTSQYLCASSAIANTGELFFGEGSRLTVL.

This CDR3 reads CAISGGDPQGTNEKLFF. CDR3 in DNA: TGTGCCATCAGTGGGGGAGACCCTCAGGGAACTAATGAAAAACTGTTTTTT. This rearrangement joins TRBV10-3 to TRBJ1-4; a weak D match, TRBD1 (5 bases). The V gene's germline CDR1 is ENHRY and CDR2 SYGVKD. CDR3 size: 17 residues. Trimming stripped 4 bases from V and 1 base from J, with 16 bases between.